Presented here are 28 T cell receptor beta chains from one specimen sequenced in a study of blood T cell repertoires in COVID-19. Sequencing used immunoSEQ multiplex PCR; TCRdb keeps in-frame clones, though not all of them. The sample contains hundreds of thousands of clones, 89% of which appear only once. Sequencing was performed on peripheral blood. The receptor source for this set is a woman aged 30 to 39 with COVID-19, enrolled during active disease.

This clone was detected only once. V is TRBV6-5 and J is TRBJ2-7, with D possibly TRBD1 on 5 matching bases. The CDR3 totals 11 residues. Trimming removed 6 bases from V and 3 bases from J, with 6 bases in between. Germline CDR1 reads MNHEY; CDR2 reads SVGAGI. CDR3 nucleotide sequence: TGTGCCAGCAGGCAGGGCTACGAGCAGTACTTC. Residues: CASRQGYEQYF.

This chain joins TRBV21-1 and TRBJ2-2; the table calls TRBD1, which could not be checked here. TRBV21-1 is classified as a pseudogene. This CDR3 region has 16 residues. CDR3 protein: CASRVRAGVLTGELFF. DNA of the CDR3: TGTGCCAGCAGGGTGCGCGCAGGGGTCCTCACCGGGGAGCTGTTTTTT.

This clone was observed a handful of times. The chain combines TRBV5-6 with TRBJ2-2; unclear D gene. Per germline, CDR1 SGHDT and CDR2 YYEEEE. The CDR3 contains 14 residues. V was shortened by 4 bases and J by 0 bases, with 7 bases between the two germline ends. The CDR3 sequence: CASSASANTGELFF. The CDR3 DNA is TGTGCCAGCAGCGCCAGTGCGAACACCGGGGAGCTGTTTTTT. The complete variable domain, with remaining parts taken from reference TRBV5-6 and TRBJ2-2, reads DAGVTQSPTHLIKTRGQQVTLRCSPKSGHDTVSWYQQALGQGPQFIFQYYEEEERQRGNFPDRFSGHQFPNYSSELNVNALLLGDSALYLCASSASANTGELFFGEGSRLTVL.

The table lists this clone with a count of one. The V and J genes are TRBV4-3 and TRBJ2-2; 11 bases fit TRBD2. CDR1 is LGHNA, CDR2 YSLEER, per germline. V lost 0 bases and J lost 4; bases outside the gene matches: 10. The length of the CDR3 is 19 residues. The CDR3 protein is CASSQDIVAGGPGTGELFF. The CDR3 DNA follows: TGCGCCAGCAGCCAAGATATCGTAGCGGGGGGGCCGGGCACCGGGGAGCTGTTTTTT.

This chain joins TRBV7-2 and TRBJ2-5; TRBD1 matches 9 bases. The trim removed 1 base at V and 7 bases at J, leaving 13 bases unmatched. Germline loops: CDR1 SGHTA, CDR2 FQGNSA. This CDR3 has 17 residues. The CDR3 protein is CASSLGRPGQGRGTQYF. The CDR3 DNA is TGTGCCAGCAGCTTAGGCAGACCGGGACAGGGTCGCGGGACCCAGTACTTC.

The chain uses TRBV2 and TRBJ2-3; D possibly corresponds to TRBD2 (6 bases). The germline gives CDR1 SNHLY, CDR2 FYNNEI. The CDR3 covers 14 residues. Trimming pared 7 bases from V and 2 bases from J, leaving 13 bases between. The CDR3 nucleotides read TGTGCCAGCAATCGCGGGACGGCCACAGATACGCAGTATTTT. Translated, it gives CASNRGTATDTQYF.

V and J are TRBV3-1 (or the pseudogene TRBV3-2) and TRBJ1-1; D is unresolved. Trimming removed 5 bases at V and 0 bases at J, with 13 bases between. Per the germline V gene, CDR1 is LGHDT and CDR2 is YNNKEL (reference sequence). CDR3 length: 15 amino acids. CDR3 amino acids: CASSKRDTMNTEAFF. The CDR3 region has the DNA TGTGCCAGCAGCAAGAGAGACACGATGAACACTGAAGCTTTCTTT.

The rearrangement uses TRBV24-1 and TRBJ2-2; D might be TRBD1 (5 bases). From germline, CDR1 is KGHDR and CDR2 SFDVKD. V lost 1 base and J 6 bases, leaving 14 bases between the germline ends. The CDR3 is 16 amino acids. The CDR3 DNA follows: TGTGCCACCAGTGATTTCCCAGGGCCCGACCCCGGGGAGCTGTTTTTT. This gives the protein CATSDFPGPDPGELFF.

This sequence joins TRBV7-8 and TRBJ1-4; D is uncertain. Trimming removed 5 bases at V and 8 bases at J, with 18 bases between. The CDR3 contains 15 residues. CDR1 SGHVS and CDR2 FQNEAQ come from the germline V gene. The CDR3 protein is CASSPLGEAGEKLFF. The DNA for the CDR3 is TGTGCCAGCAGCCCATTAGGCGAGGCGGGGGAAAAACTGTTTTTT.

The chain carries TRBV6-5 and TRBJ1-1; D possibly corresponds to TRBD1 (5 bases). Trimming removed 4 bases from V and 4 bases from J, with 13 bases in between. The germline CDR1 and CDR2 sequences are MNHEY and SVGAGI. The CDR3 runs 14 residues. Here the CDR3 reads CASSSGRGSTEAFF. The CDR3 DNA reads TGTGCCAGCAGTTCGGGCCGGGGGAGCACTGAAGCTTTCTTT.

This clone was recorded a few times. V is TRBV9 and J is TRBJ1-1; the D gene is possibly TRBD1 (6 bases). This CDR3 spans 14 amino acids. The V end was cut by 4 bases, the J end by 4 bases, with 14 bases between. Germline values: CDR1 SGDLS, CDR2 YYNGEE. CDR3 protein: CASSRDWGLTEAFF. The DNA for the CDR3 is TGTGCCAGCAGCCGTGATTGGGGGCTCACTGAAGCTTTCTTT. Filled out from reference TRBV9 and TRBJ1-1, the complete variable domain reads DSGVTQTPKHLITATGQRVTLRCSPRSGDLSVYWYQQSLDQGLQFLIQYYNGEERAKGNILERFSAQQFPDLHSELNLSSLELGDSALYFCASSRDWGLTEAFFGQGTRLTVV.

V and J are TRBV7-9 and TRBJ1-2; D is uncertain. The germline V gene has CDR1 SEHNR and CDR2 FQNEAQ (reference sequence). Trimming cost V 5 bases and J 3 bases, with 16 bases left between them. The CDR3 is 15 residues long. CDR3 nucleotides: TGTGCCAGCAGCCGACCCTTGGGCCAGCACTATGGCTACACCTTC. Protein sequence: CASSRPLGQHYGYTF.

The rearrangement uses TRBV5-5 and TRBJ1-4, with 9 bases fitting TRBD1. Germline V gene data show CDR1 as SGHKS and CDR2 as YYEKEE (reference sequence). CDR3 length: 15 residues. V shed 4 bases, J shed 8 bases, and the junction held 9 bases outside the gene matches. The CDR3, as DNA: TGTGCCAGCAGCGGCGGGACAGGGCAGGAGGAAAAACTGTTTTTT. This translates into CASSGGTGQEEKLFF. Looking up the rest from reference TRBV5-5 and TRBJ1-4 gives the full variable domain: DAGVTQSPTHLIKTRGQQVTLRCSPISGHKSVSWYQQVLGQGPQFIFQYYEKEERGRGNFPDRFSARQFPNYSSELNVNALLLGDSALYLCASSGGTGQEEKLFFGSGTQLSVL.

The chain recombines TRBV28 with TRBJ1-1; D call uncertain. Looked up from germline, CDR1 is MDHEN and CDR2 is SYDVKM. The V and J ends lost 4 bases and 4 bases respectively, with 4 bases between them. The CDR3 runs 11 residues. The CDR3 loop reads CASSWATEAFF. The CDR3 DNA sequence: TGTGCCAGCAGTTGGGCCACTGAAGCTTTCTTT.

The chain has TRBV4-3 and TRBJ1-6; 11 nucleotides agree with TRBD1. Losses at the gene ends were 1 base for V and 10 bases for J; bases not matched to a gene: 9. This CDR3 region has 17 residues. Germline V CDR1 and CDR2: LGHNA, YSLEER. Written as DNA, the CDR3 is TGCGCCAGCAGCCAAGGTCGGACAGGGGGCGCGGAGTCACCCCTCCACTTT. It codes for CASSQGRTGGAESPLHF.

The chain is built from TRBV7-2 and TRBJ2-3; D possibly corresponds to TRBD2 (6 bases). There are 15 residues in the CDR3. Germline CDR1 is SGHTA and CDR2 is FQGNSA. V dropped 4 bases and J dropped 0 bases, with 11 bases sitting between them. CDR3 in amino acids: CASSSRRGSTDTQYF. The CDR3 bases are TGTGCCAGCAGCTCCAGGCGGGGAAGCACAGATACGCAGTATTTT.

The V call is TRBV15, the J call TRBJ1-2; D uncertain. This CDR3 is 13 amino acids long. Germline-derived CDR1 and CDR2 are LNHNV and YYDKDF (reference sequence). Deletions cut 0 bases from V and 2 bases from J, with 4 bases between. The DNA of the CDR3 is TGTGCCACCAGCAGAGAAGCGAACTATGGCTACACCTTC. Translating it yields CATSREANYGYTF.

The J gene is TRBJ1-2, the V gene TRBV15; D remains unclear. Germline CDR1 and CDR2: LNHNV and YYDKDF (reference sequence). The CDR3 covers 17 residues. V dropped 0 bases and J dropped 3 bases, with 17 bases sitting between them. The CDR3 is CATSRDPDSQGHYGYTF. The CDR3 coding sequence is TGTGCCACCAGCAGAGATCCGGACTCCCAAGGTCACTATGGCTACACCTTC.

This chain joins TRBV20-1 and TRBJ1-4, with D possibly TRBD1 on 6 matching bases. The CDR3 consists of 14 residues. Germline lookup yields CDR1 DFQATT and CDR2 SNEGSKA (reference sequence). Trimming stripped 6 bases from V and 5 bases from J, with 16 bases between. This chain's CDR3 is CSASSGTRNEKLFF. In DNA form, the CDR3 reads TGCAGTGCGAGTTCGGGGACACGAAATGAAAAACTGTTTTTT.

The V and J genes are TRBV12-3 or TRBV12-4 and TRBJ1-1, with unresolved D. V dropped 2 bases and J dropped 11 bases, with 9 bases sitting between them. The CDR3 is 11 amino acids. The CDR3 DNA reads TGTGCCAGCAGTTTACCGGGGTCCGCTTTCTTT. It is translated as CASSLPGSAFF.

The chain joins TRBV29-1 to TRBJ1-2; 7 nucleotides match TRBD1. CDR3 length equals 14 residues. Per germline, CDR1 SQVTM and CDR2 ANQGSEA. Germline trimming cut 6 bases from V and 4 bases from J; bases unmatched to any gene: 11. The CDR3 nucleotides read TGCAGCGTCCAAATCGGGACAGCAGCCTATGGCTACACCTTC. Protein product: CSVQIGTAAYGYTF.

This clone was counted a single time. This chain joins TRBV6-6 and TRBJ2-2, with D perhaps TRBD1 (6 bases). CDR1 MNHNY and CDR2 SVGAGI come from the germline V gene (reference sequence). Trimming removed 5 bases from V and 4 bases from J, with 17 bases in between. The CDR3 contains 16 residues. The CDR3 loop is CASSHMAGTPTGELFF. The CDR3 coding sequence is TGTGCCAGCAGTCACATGGCTGGGACACCCACCGGGGAGCTGTTTTTT.

This sequence joins TRBV25-1 and TRBJ1-4; 8 bases line up with TRBD1. This CDR3 has 15 amino acids. V lost 3 bases, J lost 8 bases, and 8 bases stayed unmatched. The germline gives CDR1 MGHDK, CDR2 SYGVNS. The CDR3 loop reads CASSDLDRGREKLFF. CDR3 nucleotide sequence: TGTGCCAGCAGTGACCTCGACAGGGGCAGGGAAAAACTGTTTTTT.

The CDR3 coding sequence is TGCAGTGCTAGTCGTACGGTCGGGGAGCTGTTTTTT. It yields the protein CSASRTVGELFF. The chain employs TRBV20-1 and TRBJ2-2; no reliable D call. Trimming pared 3 bases from V and 7 bases from J, leaving 9 bases between. There are 12 residues in the CDR3. CDR1 is DFQATT and CDR2 is SNEGSKA in the germline V gene (reference sequence).

The rearrangement joins TRBV4-2 to TRBJ2-1; the D gene is possibly TRBD2 (5 bases). The germline V gene encodes CDR1 LGHNA and CDR2 YNFKEQ. This CDR3 is built from 14 residues. V lost 6 bases and J lost 7, with 16 bases in between. The CDR3 loop reads CASRGAGYLNEQFF. In nucleotides, the CDR3 is TGTGCCAGCAGGGGTGCGGGCTACCTTAATGAGCAGTTCTTC.

The V gene is TRBV19, the J gene TRBJ1-1; the match to TRBD1 covers 10 bases. Trimming removed 9 bases from V and 1 base from J; junction bases left unmatched: 8. Per the germline V gene, CDR1 is LNHDA and CDR2 is SQIVND (reference sequence). There are 15 residues in the CDR3. The CDR3 DNA sequence: TGTGCCAGCGGACAGGGGGTAATGGGGAACACTGAAGCTTTCTTT. Its protein is CASGQGVMGNTEAFF.

There are a few counts of this clone. V is TRBV7-2 and J is TRBJ2-7, with D possibly TRBD1 on 6 matching bases. This CDR3 comprises 17 residues. The V end lost 3 bases, the J end lost 0 bases, and 18 bases lay between the germline ends. CDR1 is SGHTA, CDR2 FQGNSA, per germline. CDR3 sequence: CASSFPSTGWGSYEQYF. The CDR3 nucleotides are TGTGCCAGCAGCTTCCCCTCGACAGGCTGGGGCTCCTACGAGCAGTACTTC.

V and J are TRBV29-1 and TRBJ2-2; 12 nucleotides agree with TRBD2. CDR1 and CDR2 (germline): SQVTM, ANQGSEA. The CDR3 is 14 residues long. The V segment lost 6 bases and the J segment 6 bases; nucleotides outside the gene matches: 5. CDR3 protein: CSVRTSGTSGELFF. For the CDR3, the DNA is TGCAGCGTCCGGACTAGCGGGACCTCCGGGGAGCTGTTTTTT.